Reported below is one T cell receptor beta chain. No antigen is known for it. The sample originates from a study of T cell responses to AZD1222 COVID-19 vaccine. Sequencing was performed with immunoSEQ multiplex PCR; in TCRdb, only in-frame clones are kept and a portion is missing. The sample consists of about 100,000 clones, approximately 87% of them appearing once. Study-wide points: White British donors predominated, females outnumbered males, and clonal diversity was possibly underestimated. Vaccine-related CD4 TCRs covered spike, predominating at 160-218 and 743-854.

Germline values: CDR1 KGHSH, CDR2 LQKENI. V lost 3 bases, J lost 2 bases, and 8 bases lay in between. This CDR3 has 14 residues. Source: peripheral blood, taken on day 0 of MenACWY control vaccination. The clonotype was recovered from an adult in good health. The chain joins TRBV18 to TRBJ2-1; maybe TRBD1 (5 bases). For the CDR3, the DNA is TGTGCCAGCTCACCGACAGAGGCCTACAATGAGCAGTTCTTC. This codes for CASSPTEAYNEQFF.